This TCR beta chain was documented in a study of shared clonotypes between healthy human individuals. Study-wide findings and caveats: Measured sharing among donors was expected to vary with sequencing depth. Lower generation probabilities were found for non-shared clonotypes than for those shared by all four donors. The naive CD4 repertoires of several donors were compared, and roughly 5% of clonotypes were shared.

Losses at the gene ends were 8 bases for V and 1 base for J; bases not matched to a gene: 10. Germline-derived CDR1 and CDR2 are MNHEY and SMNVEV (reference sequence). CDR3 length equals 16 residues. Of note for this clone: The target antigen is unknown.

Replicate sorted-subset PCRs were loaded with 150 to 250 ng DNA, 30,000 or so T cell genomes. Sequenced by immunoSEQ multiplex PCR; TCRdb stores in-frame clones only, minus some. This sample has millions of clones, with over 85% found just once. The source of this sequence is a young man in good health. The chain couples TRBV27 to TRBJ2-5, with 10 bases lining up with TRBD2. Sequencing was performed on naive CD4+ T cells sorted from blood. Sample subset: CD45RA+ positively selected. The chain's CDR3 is CASRSSGGGSQETQYF. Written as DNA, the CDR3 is TGTGCCAGCCGTTCTAGCGGGGGCGGATCCCAAGAGACCCAGTACTTC.